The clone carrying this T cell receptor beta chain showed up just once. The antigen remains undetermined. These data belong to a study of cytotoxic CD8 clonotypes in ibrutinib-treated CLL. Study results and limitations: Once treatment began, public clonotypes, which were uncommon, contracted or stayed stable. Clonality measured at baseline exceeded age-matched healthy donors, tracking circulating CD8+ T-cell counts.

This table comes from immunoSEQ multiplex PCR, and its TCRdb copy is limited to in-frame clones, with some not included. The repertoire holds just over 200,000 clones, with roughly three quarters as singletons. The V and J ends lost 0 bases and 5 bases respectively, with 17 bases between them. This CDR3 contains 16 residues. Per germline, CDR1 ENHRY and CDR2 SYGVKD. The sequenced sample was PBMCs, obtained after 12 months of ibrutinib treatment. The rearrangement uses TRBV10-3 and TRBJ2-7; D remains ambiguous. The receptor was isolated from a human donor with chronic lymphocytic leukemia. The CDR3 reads CAISESVNTNNHEQYF. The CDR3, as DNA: TGTGCCATCAGTGAGTCGGTGAATACGAACAACCACGAGCAGTACTTC.